This TCR beta chain stems from a study of T cell repertoires in cytomegalovirus infection. TCRdb re-called the reads with MiXCR, one entry per CDR3 protein. This sample carries about 530,000 distinct CDR3 sequences, around a quarter of them seen once, and the ten largest clones take 13%. V trimming: 7 bases; J trimming: 11 bases; junction bases outside the gene matches: 11. Per the germline V gene, CDR1 is SQVTM and CDR2 is ANQGSEA. CDR3 length: 14 amino acids. Findings and caveats of the study: The study identified carriers of CMV plus the relevant HLA from cumulative public TCR beta family frequency. The ex vivo response showed dominance by HLA-C-restricted CMV-specific TCR beta clonotypes.

As regards this clonotype: Its antigen remains unknown.

Material for sequencing was PBMCs. This clonotype was obtained from a human donor in good health (CMV status not recorded). Some clones in this sample may be carry-over from other donors' samples. This chain joins TRBV29-1 and TRBJ2-1, with 13 nucleotides matching TRBD2. The CDR3 bases are TGCAGCGCTAGACTAGCGGGAGGTACAATGAAGCAGTTCTTC. Translating it yields CSARLAGGTMKQFF.